The next 26 T cell receptor beta chains were all read from a single sample in a study of blood T cell repertoires in COVID-19. The table came from immunoSEQ multiplex PCR; TCRdb's copy has only in-frame clones and leaves some out. The table records 190,000 or so clones, around 87% of them present only once. The sequenced material came from peripheral blood. The receptors shown here come from a man aged 40-49 years with active or convalescent COVID-19.

The V call is TRBV6-2 or TRBV6-3, the J call TRBJ2-7; possibly TRBD1 for D (5 bases). V lost 2 bases to trimming and J lost 2 bases, with 7 bases between them. The CDR3 spans 13 residues. Looked up from germline, CDR1 is MNHEY and CDR2 is SVGEGT. CDR3 DNA: TGTGCCAGCAGTTACGGGGCGGCCTACGAGCAGTACTTC. Protein product: CASSYGAAYEQYF.

This chain joins TRBV3-1 (or the pseudogene TRBV3-2) and TRBJ1-4; 9 nucleotides match TRBD1. Germline loops: CDR1 LGHDT, CDR2 YNNKEL (reference sequence). V lost 1 base, J lost 8 bases, and 5 bases stayed unmatched. The CDR3 is made up of 15 amino acids. The CDR3 DNA sequence: TGTGCCAGCAGCCAAGGGGGACAGGGAGGGGAAAAACTGTTTTTT. This sequence encodes CASSQGGQGGEKLFF.

This clone was seen a single time. The gene calls are TRBV7-9 and TRBJ1-6; D is perhaps TRBD1 (5 bases). V was pared by 5 bases and J by 7 bases, with 18 bases between. The CDR3 loop spans 16 amino acids. Germline lookup yields CDR1 SEHNR and CDR2 FQNEAQ (reference sequence). The CDR3 DNA reads TGTGCCAGCAGCAATTTTGTAAAGGGGCGCAATTCACCCCTCCACTTT. Residues: CASSNFVKGRNSPLHF.

The chain is built from TRBV5-1 and TRBJ1-1; D unclear. This CDR3 region has 14 residues. Germline lookup yields CDR1 SGHRS and CDR2 YFSETQ. Trimming removed 0 bases at V and 0 bases at J, with 6 bases between. The CDR3 DNA reads TGCGCCAGCAGCTTGGAGTCGGTGAACACTGAAGCTTTCTTT. Encoded protein: CASSLESVNTEAFF.

CDR3 in DNA: TGTGCCAGTGGACAGGAGACTGCTGGAAACACCATATATTTT. Its protein product is CASGQETAGNTIYF. The genes are TRBV7-8 and TRBJ1-3; 7 nucleotides line up with TRBD1. Per germline, CDR1 SGHVS and CDR2 FQNEAQ. The CDR3 length is 14 residues. The J segment lost 2 bases and the V segment lost 9 bases, leaving 7 bases of the junction unmatched.

V usage is TRBV4-1 and J usage is TRBJ2-5; 7 positions match TRBD1. Germline CDR1 and CDR2: MGHRA and YSYEKL. This CDR3 contains 14 residues. Trimming at V came to 6 bases and at J to 5 bases, leaving 9 bases not matched to a gene. The CDR3 DNA follows: TGCGCCAGCAGTCCCGGGACAGTGAGGGAGACCCAGTACTTC. Its translation is CASSPGTVRETQYF.

The J gene is TRBJ2-4, the V gene TRBV7-8, with 8 positions matching TRBD2. There are 16 residues in the CDR3. The V gene's germline CDR1 is SGHVS and CDR2 FQNEAQ. Losses at the gene ends were 3 bases for V and 3 bases for J; bases not matched to a gene: 7. The CDR3 nucleotides read TGTGCCAGCAGCTTCGCGGGGGGCCGGGACAAAAACATTCAGTACTTC. Protein: CASSFAGGRDKNIQYF.

The V and J genes are TRBV19 and TRBJ1-1; a possible D gene is TRBD1 (6 bases). Germline CDR1 is LNHDA and CDR2 is SQIVND (reference sequence). The V end lost 6 bases, the J end lost 0 bases, and 11 bases lay between the germline ends. This CDR3 comprises 14 residues. The CDR3 DNA reads TGTGCCAGTAGGACAGGTGTCATGAACACTGAAGCTTTCTTT. Its translation is CASRTGVMNTEAFF.

DNA for the CDR3: TGCGCCAGCAGCGTACCTCGGCGTAGCGGGGATAACACCGGGGAGCTGTTTTTT. Its protein is CASSVPRRSGDNTGELFF. The chain combines TRBV5-1 with TRBJ2-2, with 8 bases lining up with TRBD2. The CDR3 has 18 residues. V gave up 4 bases and J gave up 2 bases; unmatched junction bases: 13. Germline-derived CDR1 and CDR2 are SGHRS and YFSETQ.

A few counts support this clone. The chain has TRBV20-1 and TRBJ1-2; D unresolved. The CDR3 covers 14 residues. The germline V gene has CDR1 DFQATT and CDR2 SNEGSKA (reference sequence). V dropped 3 bases and J dropped 2 bases, with 13 bases sitting between them. This chain's CDR3 is CSASRGIGNYGYTF. Written as DNA, the CDR3 is TGCAGTGCTAGTCGGGGAATTGGGAACTATGGCTACACCTTC.

This clone has just a few counts. The chain joins TRBV9 to TRBJ2-2; TRBD2 matches 7 bases. Trimming cost V 4 bases and J 5 bases; bases outside gene matches: 2. Germline-derived CDR1 and CDR2 are SGDLS and YYNGEE. CDR3 size: 13 residues. In nucleotides, the CDR3 is TGTGCCAGCAGCCGGACTAGGACCGGGGAGCTGTTTTTT. Amino acid sequence: CASSRTRTGELFF.

The chain combines TRBV6-4 with TRBJ2-3, with 8 bases that match TRBD2. Germline CDR1 is MRHNA and CDR2 is SNTAGT. The CDR3 extends over 13 amino acids. With 6 bases clipped from V and 3 bases from J, the junction kept 2 bases outside the gene matches. The CDR3 region is CASSGGATDTQYF. The CDR3 DNA reads as TGTGCCAGCAGCGGGGGGGCAACAGATACGCAGTATTTT.

This chain connects TRBV7-9 to TRBJ2-1; D gene ambiguous. Germline CDR1 reads SEHNR; CDR2 reads FQNEAQ (reference sequence). Between the trimmed V and J ends, which lost 2 bases and 6 bases, there was a span of 11 bases. The CDR3 length is 14 residues. The CDR3 loop reads CASSLWAATNEQFF. CDR3 DNA: TGTGCCAGCAGCTTATGGGCTGCTACCAATGAGCAGTTCTTC. Full variable domain (missing parts from reference TRBV7-9 and TRBJ2-1): DTGVSQNPRHKITKRGQNVTFRCDPISEHNRLYWYRQTLGQGPEFLTYFQNEAQLEKSRLLSDRFSAERPKGSFSTLEIQRTEQGDSAMYLCASSLWAATNEQFFGPGTRLTVL.

The chain is built from TRBV5-6 and TRBJ1-3; D is perhaps TRBD1 (5 bases). The V end lost 4 bases, the J end lost 4 bases, and 12 bases lay between the germline ends. CDR1 SGHDT and CDR2 YYEEEE come from the germline V gene. CDR3 length: 14 residues. The CDR3 DNA follows: TGTGCCAGCAGCACCAGGGCGGACGGAAACACCATATATTTT. Translated, it gives CASSTRADGNTIYF.

V usage is TRBV27 and J usage is TRBJ2-7; tentative D call: TRBD1 (6 bases). Germline CDR1 is MNHEY and CDR2 is SMNVEV (reference sequence). The CDR3 is made up of 14 amino acids. V gave up 4 bases and J gave up 5 bases, with 15 bases separating them. The CDR3 loop reads CASSSYREGHEQYF. The DNA of the CDR3 is TGTGCCAGCAGTTCTTACAGGGAAGGGCACGAGCAGTACTTC.

The V call is TRBV11-2, the J call TRBJ2-1; D may be TRBD2 (6 bases). The CDR3 sequence is 16 residues long. Germline CDR1 SGHAT, CDR2 FQNNGV. Trimming cost V 5 bases and J 2 bases, with 16 bases left between them. In DNA form, the CDR3 reads TGTGCCAGCAGCCTGATCCTAGCGACAACCTACAATGAGCAGTTCTTC. Translated, it gives CASSLILATTYNEQFF.

This CDR3 reads CASSWGQGAGEQYF. DNA of the CDR3: TGTGCCAGCAGCTGGGGACAGGGGGCTGGGGAGCAGTACTTC. The chain uses TRBV7-8 and TRBJ2-7; 12 nucleotides align to TRBD1. This CDR3 has 14 residues. Trimming took 4 bases from V and 7 from J; bases not matched to a gene: 5. Germline assignment: CDR1 SGHVS and CDR2 FQNEAQ.

The chain joins TRBV24-1 to TRBJ2-3, with no clear D. The length of the CDR3 is 15 residues. Trimming shortened V by 0 bases and J by 0 bases, and 6 bases separated the two germline ends. CDR1 and CDR2 from the germline V gene are KGHDR and SFDVKD. CDR3 DNA sequence: TGTGCCACCAGTGATTTGGCGACTAGCACAGATACGCAGTATTTT. Protein product: CATSDLATSTDTQYF.

CDR3 in DNA: TGTGCCAGCAGCGTGGGACAGTCGATGAACACTGAAGCTTTCTTT. Protein: CASSVGQSMNTEAFF. The chain links TRBV5-4 to TRBJ1-1, with 7 bases matching TRBD1. J gave up 0 bases and V 4 bases, and 6 bases lay outside the gene matches. Looked up from germline, CDR1 is SGHNT and CDR2 is YYREEE (reference sequence). The CDR3 has 15 amino acids.

The CDR3 sequence: CAWSVVQINTIYF. The CDR3 DNA reads as TGTGCCTGGAGTGTCGTACAGATAAACACCATATATTTT. The V and J genes are TRBV30 and TRBJ1-3; D uncertain. V was pared by 0 bases and J by 6 bases, with 9 bases between. Germline V gene lookup returns CDR1 GTSNPN and CDR2 SVGIG (reference sequence). This CDR3 comprises 13 residues.

The chain recombines TRBV9 with TRBJ2-1, with TRBD2 identical over 9 bases. From germline, CDR1 is SGDLS and CDR2 YYNGEE. The CDR3 runs 16 residues. With 3 bases clipped from V and 3 bases from J, the junction kept 7 bases outside the gene matches. CDR3 protein: CASSATKRGDYNEQFF. CDR3 DNA: TGTGCCAGCAGCGCCACCAAGCGGGGGGACTACAATGAGCAGTTCTTC.

This clone was seen only once. This chain links TRBV29-1 with TRBJ1-1; maybe TRBD1 (6 bases). Trimming cost V 8 bases and J 5 bases, with 18 bases left between them. The CDR3 consists of 13 residues. CDR1 is SQVTM, CDR2 ANQGSEA, per germline. The CDR3 loop is CSLRTVWRTEAFF. CDR3 nucleotide sequence: TGCAGCCTAAGGACAGTCTGGAGGACTGAAGCTTTCTTT.

V gene TRBV29-1 combines with J gene TRBJ2-1; 12 positions agree with TRBD1. The CDR3 has 15 residues. Germline loops: CDR1 SQVTM, CDR2 ANQGSEA. V gave up 4 bases and J gave up 10 bases; unmatched junction bases: 11. The CDR3 loop is CSVGRFGTGGNEQFF. In nucleotides, the CDR3 is TGCAGCGTTGGACGATTCGGGACAGGGGGCAACGAGCAGTTCTTC.

This chain joins TRBV29-1 and TRBJ2-7; 10 nucleotides agree with TRBD1. V lost 3 bases, J lost 2 bases, and 4 bases stayed unmatched. This CDR3 comprises 14 residues. Germline V gene data show CDR1 as SQVTM and CDR2 as ANQGSEA. CDR3 in DNA: TGCAGCGTTGAGTCCGGGACAGGGGCCTACGAGCAGTACTTC. It specifies CSVESGTGAYEQYF.

The rearrangement links TRBV4-1 to TRBJ1-6; D unresolved. Germline V gene lookup returns CDR1 MGHRA and CDR2 YSYEKL. The CDR3 loop spans 13 amino acids. Trimming removed 4 bases from V and 8 bases from J, with 9 bases in between. The CDR3 is CASSPGWDSPLHF. In DNA, the CDR3 is TGCGCCAGCAGCCCCGGGTGGGATTCACCCCTCCACTTT.

The genes are TRBV9 and TRBJ1-4; no clear D. Germline V gene data show CDR1 as SGDLS and CDR2 as YYNGEE. V gave up 4 bases and J gave up 6 bases, with 19 bases separating them. The CDR3 is made up of 16 amino acids. The CDR3 DNA reads TGTGCCAGCAGCTCCTCCGCAAGAGGTTTTGATGAAAAACTGTTTTTT. This codes for CASSSSARGFDEKLFF.